This T cell receptor beta chain came from a study of early T cells in non-severe SARS-CoV-2 infection. Overall study context: Chains from this unsorted whole-blood bulk RNA could not be paired.

The study, taken as a whole, reports: Matching against VDJdb likely underestimated virus-specific expansions, favoring anti-spike CD8.

Points on this clonotype: What it binds is not known.

From germline, CDR1 is MDHEN and CDR2 SYDVKM. Trimming cost V 6 bases and J 8 bases, with 20 bases left between them. The CDR3 runs 15 residues. Unique molecular identifiers were attached to individual cDNA molecules. Each CDR3 protein gets one entry after TCRdb re-called the 5' RACE reads with MiXCR. This sample has over 50,000 distinct CDR3 sequences; approximately 11% occur once, and the top ten carry about 1.5%. The chain links TRBV28 to TRBJ2-4; D might be TRBD1 or TRBD2, each matching 6 bases. Sequencing used whole blood. This receptor was taken from an adult who was a healthcare worker with PCR-confirmed SARS-CoV-2 infection or an uninfected control (not recorded which). In DNA, the CDR3 is TGTGCCAGCAGCCGAGCGGCCGGGGGCGAATACATTCAGTACTTC. Translation gives CASSRAAGGEYIQYF.